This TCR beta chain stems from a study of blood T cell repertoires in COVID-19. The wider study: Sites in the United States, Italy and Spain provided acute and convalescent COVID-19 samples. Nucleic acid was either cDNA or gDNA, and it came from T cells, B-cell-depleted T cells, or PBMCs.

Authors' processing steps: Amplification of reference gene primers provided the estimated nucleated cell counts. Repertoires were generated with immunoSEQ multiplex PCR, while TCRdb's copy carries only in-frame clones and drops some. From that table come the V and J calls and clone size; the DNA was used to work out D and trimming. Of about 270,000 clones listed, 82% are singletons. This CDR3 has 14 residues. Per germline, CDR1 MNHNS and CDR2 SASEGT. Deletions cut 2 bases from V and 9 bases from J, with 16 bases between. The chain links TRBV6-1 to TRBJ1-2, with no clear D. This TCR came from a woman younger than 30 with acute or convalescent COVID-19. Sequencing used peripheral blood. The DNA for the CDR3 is TGTGCCAGCAGTGAAATCGGACGGAGGATGCGCTACACCTTC. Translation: CASSEIGRRMRYTF.